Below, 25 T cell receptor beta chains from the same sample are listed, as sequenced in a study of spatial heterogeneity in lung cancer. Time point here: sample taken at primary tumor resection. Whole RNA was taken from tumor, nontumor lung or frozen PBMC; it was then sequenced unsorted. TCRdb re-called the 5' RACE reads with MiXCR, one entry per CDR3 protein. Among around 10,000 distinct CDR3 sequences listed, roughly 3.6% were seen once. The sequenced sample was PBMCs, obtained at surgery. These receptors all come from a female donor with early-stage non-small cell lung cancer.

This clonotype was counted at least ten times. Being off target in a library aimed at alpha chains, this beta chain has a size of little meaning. The chain's CDR3 is CASSVPGQEKLFF. CDR3 nucleotides: TGTGCCAGCAGTGTGCCGGGTCAAGAAAAACTGTTTTTT. The chain combines TRBV2 with TRBJ1-4; D gene ambiguous. V lost 4 bases to trimming and J lost 8 bases, with 11 bases between them. The CDR3 contains 13 residues. Germline lookup yields CDR1 SNHLY and CDR2 FYNNEI.

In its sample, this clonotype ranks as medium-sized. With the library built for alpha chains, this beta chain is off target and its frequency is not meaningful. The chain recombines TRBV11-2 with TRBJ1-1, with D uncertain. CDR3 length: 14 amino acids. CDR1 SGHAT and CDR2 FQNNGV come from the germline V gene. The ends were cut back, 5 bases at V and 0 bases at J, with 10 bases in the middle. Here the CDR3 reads CASSETSMNTEAFF. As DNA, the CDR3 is TGTGCCAGCAGCGAGACGAGTATGAACACTGAAGCTTTCTTT.

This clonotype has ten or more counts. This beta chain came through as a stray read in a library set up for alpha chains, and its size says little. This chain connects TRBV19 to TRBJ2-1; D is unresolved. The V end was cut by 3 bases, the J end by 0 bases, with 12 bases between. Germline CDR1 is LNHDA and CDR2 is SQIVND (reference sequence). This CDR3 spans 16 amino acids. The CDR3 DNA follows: TGTGCCAGTAGTATTTTCAGTACCCTCTCCTACAATGAGCAGTTCTTC. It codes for CASSIFSTLSYNEQFF.

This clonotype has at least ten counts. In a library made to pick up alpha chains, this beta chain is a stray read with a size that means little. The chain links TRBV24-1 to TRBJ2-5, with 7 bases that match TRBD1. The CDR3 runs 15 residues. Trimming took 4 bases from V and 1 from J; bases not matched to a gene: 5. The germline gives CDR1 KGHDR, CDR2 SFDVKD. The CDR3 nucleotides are TGTGCCACCAGTGACCAGACAGGGTTCCAAGAGACCCAGTACTTC. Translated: CATSDQTGFQETQYF.

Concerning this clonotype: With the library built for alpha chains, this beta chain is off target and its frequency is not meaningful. This CDR3 is CASRIAGSTGELFF. In nucleotides, the CDR3 is TGTGCCAGTAGGATTGCCGGCAGCACCGGGGAGCTGTTTTTT. The chain employs TRBV19 and TRBJ2-2, with no clear D. This CDR3 has 14 residues. Germline lookup yields CDR1 LNHDA and CDR2 SQIVND (reference sequence). Between the trimmed V and J ends, which lost 6 bases and 4 bases, there was a span of 12 bases.

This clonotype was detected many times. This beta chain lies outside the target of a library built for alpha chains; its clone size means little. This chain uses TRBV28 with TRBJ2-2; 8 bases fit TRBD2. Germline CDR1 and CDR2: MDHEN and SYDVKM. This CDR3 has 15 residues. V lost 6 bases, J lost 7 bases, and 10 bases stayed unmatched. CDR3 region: CASSRTLAAVGELFF. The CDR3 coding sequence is TGTGCCAGCAGCCGAACACTAGCGGCTGTCGGGGAGCTGTTTTTT.

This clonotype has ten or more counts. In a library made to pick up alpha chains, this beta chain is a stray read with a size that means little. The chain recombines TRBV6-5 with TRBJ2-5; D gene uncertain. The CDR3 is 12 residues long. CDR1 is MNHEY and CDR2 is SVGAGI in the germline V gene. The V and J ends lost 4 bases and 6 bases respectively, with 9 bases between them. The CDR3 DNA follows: TGTGCCAGCAGTTCCCCGCCGAAGACCCAGTACTTC. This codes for CASSSPPKTQYF.

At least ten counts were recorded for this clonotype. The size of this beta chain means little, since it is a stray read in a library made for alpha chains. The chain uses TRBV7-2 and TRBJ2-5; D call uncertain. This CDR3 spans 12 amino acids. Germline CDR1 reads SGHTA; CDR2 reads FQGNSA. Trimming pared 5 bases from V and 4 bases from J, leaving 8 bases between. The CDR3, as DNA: TGTGCCAGCAGCCAGTCCCCAGAGACCCAGTACTTC. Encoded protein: CASSQSPETQYF.

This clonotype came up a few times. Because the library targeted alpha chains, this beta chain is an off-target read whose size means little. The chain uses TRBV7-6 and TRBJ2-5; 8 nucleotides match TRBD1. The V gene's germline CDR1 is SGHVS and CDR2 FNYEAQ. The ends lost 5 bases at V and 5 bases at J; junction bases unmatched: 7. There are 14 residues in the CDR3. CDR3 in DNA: TGTGCCAGCAGCCCAGGGGGCGGGTCGGAGACCCAGTACTTC. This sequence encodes CASSPGGGSETQYF.

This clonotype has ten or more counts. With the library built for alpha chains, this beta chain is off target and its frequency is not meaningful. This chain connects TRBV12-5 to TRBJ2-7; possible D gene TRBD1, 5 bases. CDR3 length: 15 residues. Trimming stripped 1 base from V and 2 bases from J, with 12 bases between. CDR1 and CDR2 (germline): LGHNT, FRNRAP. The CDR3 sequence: CASGLAGLSPYEQYF. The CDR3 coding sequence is TGTGCTAGTGGTTTGGCAGGGCTGTCTCCCTACGAGCAGTACTTC.

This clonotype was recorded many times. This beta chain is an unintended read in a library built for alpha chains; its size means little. CDR3 DNA: TGTGCCAGCAGCTTAGCGGGAGGGCTCAGCGAGCAGTACTTC. Its translation: CASSLAGGLSEQYF. The chain is built from TRBV7-3 and TRBJ2-7, with 9 nucleotides matching TRBD2. With V trimmed by 2 bases and J by 6 bases, 5 bases remained unmatched. Germline V CDR1 and CDR2: SGHTA, FQGTGA. The CDR3 is 14 amino acids. Based on the CDR3 plus reference TRBV7-3 and TRBJ2-7, the full variable domain is GAGVSQTPSNKVTEKGKYVELRCDPISGHTALYWYRQSLGQGPEFLIYFQGTGAADDSGLPNDRFFAVRPEGSVSTLKIQRTERGDSAVYLCASSLAGGLSEQYFGPGTRLTVT.

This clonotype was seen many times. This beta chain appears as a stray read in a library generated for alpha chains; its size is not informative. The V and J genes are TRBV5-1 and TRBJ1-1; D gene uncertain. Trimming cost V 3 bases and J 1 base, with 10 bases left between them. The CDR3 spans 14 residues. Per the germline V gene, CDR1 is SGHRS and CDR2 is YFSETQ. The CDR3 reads CASSSLLGNTEAFF. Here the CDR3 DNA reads TGCGCCAGCAGCTCTTTGCTTGGGAACACTGAAGCTTTCTTT.

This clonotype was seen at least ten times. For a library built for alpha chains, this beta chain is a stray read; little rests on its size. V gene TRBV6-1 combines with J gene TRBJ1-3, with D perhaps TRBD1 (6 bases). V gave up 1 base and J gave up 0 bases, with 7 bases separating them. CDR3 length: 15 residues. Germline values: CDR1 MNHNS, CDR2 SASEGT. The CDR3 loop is CASSEVRGSGNTIYF. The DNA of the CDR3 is TGTGCCAGCAGTGAAGTCAGGGGCTCTGGAAACACCATATATTTT.

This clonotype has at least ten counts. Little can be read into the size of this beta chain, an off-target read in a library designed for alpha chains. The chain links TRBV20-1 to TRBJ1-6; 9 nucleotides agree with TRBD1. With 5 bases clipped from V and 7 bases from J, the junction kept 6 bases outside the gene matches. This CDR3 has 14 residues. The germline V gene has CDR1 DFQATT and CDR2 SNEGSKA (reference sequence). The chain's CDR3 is CSALQGARNSPLHF. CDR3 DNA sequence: TGCAGTGCTTTACAGGGGGCGCGGAATTCACCCCTCCACTTT.

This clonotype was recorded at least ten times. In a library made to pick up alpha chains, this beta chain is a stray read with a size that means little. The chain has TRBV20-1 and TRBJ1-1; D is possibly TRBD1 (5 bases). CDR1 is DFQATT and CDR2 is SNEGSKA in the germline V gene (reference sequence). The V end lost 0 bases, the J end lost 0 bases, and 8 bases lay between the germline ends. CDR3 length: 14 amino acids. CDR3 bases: TGCAGTGCTAGAGAGGGAGGGGTGAACACTGAAGCTTTCTTT. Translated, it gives CSAREGGVNTEAFF.

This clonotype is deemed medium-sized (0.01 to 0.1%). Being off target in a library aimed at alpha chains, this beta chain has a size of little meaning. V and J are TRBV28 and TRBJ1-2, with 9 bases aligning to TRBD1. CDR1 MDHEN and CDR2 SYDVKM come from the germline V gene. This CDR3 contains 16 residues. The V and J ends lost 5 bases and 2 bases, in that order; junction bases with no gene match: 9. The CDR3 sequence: CASSPAGTGQNYGYTF. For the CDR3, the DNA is TGTGCCAGCAGTCCCGCTGGGACAGGGCAAAACTATGGCTACACCTTC.

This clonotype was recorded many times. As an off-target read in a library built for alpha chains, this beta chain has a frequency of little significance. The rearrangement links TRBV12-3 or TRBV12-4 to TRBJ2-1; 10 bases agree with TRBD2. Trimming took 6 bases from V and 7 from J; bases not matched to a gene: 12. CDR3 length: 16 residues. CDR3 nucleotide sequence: TGTGCCAGCAGCTCGACTAGCGGGCCGAGGTGGAATGAGCAGTTCTTC. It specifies CASSSTSGPRWNEQFF.

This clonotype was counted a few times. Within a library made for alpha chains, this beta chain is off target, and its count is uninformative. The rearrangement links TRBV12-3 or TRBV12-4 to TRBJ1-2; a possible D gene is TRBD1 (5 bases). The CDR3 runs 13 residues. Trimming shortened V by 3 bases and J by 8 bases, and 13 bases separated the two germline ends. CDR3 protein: CASSFQGSGGYTF. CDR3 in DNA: TGTGCCAGCAGTTTCCAGGGATCGGGAGGCTACACCTTC.

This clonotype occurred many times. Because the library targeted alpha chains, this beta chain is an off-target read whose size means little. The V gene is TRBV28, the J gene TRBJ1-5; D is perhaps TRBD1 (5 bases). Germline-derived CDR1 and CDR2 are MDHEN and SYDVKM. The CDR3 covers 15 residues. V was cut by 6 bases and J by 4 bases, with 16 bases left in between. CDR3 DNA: TGTGCCAGCAGCCCAGGGCGGTGGGGGAATCAGCCCCAGCATTTT. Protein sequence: CASSPGRWGNQPQHF.

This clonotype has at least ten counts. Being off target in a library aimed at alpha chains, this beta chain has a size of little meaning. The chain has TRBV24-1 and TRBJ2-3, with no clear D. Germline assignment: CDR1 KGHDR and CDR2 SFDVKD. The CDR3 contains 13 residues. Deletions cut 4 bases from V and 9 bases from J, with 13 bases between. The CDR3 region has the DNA TGTGCCACCAGTGAAAACAGACGGTTGACGCAGTATTTT. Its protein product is CATSENRRLTQYF.

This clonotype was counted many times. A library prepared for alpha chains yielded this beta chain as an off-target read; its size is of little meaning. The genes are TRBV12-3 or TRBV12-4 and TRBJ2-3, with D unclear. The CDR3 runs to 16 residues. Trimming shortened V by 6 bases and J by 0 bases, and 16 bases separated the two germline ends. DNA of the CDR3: TGTGCCAGCAGCCCGCGACTGCATACTAGCACAGATACGCAGTATTTT. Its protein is CASSPRLHTSTDTQYF.

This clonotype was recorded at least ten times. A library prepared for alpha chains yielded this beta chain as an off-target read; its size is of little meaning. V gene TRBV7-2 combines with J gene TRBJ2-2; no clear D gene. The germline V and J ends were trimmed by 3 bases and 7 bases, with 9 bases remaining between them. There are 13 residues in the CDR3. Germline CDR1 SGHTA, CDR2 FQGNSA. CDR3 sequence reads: CASSFGGLGELFF. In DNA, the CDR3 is TGTGCCAGCAGCTTCGGTGGGCTCGGGGAGCTGTTTTTT.

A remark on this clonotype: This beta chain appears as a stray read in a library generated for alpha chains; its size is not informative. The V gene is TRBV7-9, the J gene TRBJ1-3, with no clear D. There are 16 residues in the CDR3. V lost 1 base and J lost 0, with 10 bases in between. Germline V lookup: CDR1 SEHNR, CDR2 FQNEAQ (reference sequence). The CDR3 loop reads CASSLDGVASGNTIYF. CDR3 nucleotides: TGTGCCAGCAGCTTAGATGGGGTTGCCTCTGGAAACACCATATATTTT.

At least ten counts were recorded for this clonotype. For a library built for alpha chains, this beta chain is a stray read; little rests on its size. The CDR3 loop is CASSLDGQGQGYTF. The CDR3, as DNA: TGTGCCAGCAGCTTAGATGGACAGGGTCAAGGCTACACCTTC. The rearrangement joins TRBV7-8 to TRBJ1-2; TRBD1 aligns across 8 bases. CDR3 length equals 14 residues. The germline CDR1 and CDR2 sequences are SGHVS and FQNEAQ. V lost 1 base, J lost 8 bases, and 6 bases stayed unmatched. The full variable domain, with the rest looked up from reference TRBV7-8 and TRBJ1-2, is GAGVSQSPRYKVAKRGQDVALRCDPISGHVSLFWYQQALGQGPEFLTYFQNEAQLDKSGLPSDRFFAERPEGSVSTLKIQRTQQEDSAVYLCASSLDGQGQGYTFGSGTRLTVV.

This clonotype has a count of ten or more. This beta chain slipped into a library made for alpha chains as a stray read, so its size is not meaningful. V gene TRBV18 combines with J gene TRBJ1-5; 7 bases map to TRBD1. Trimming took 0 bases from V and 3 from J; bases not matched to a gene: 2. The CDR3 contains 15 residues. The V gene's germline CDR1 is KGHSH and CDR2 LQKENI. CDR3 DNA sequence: TGTGCCAGCTCACCACCGGGACAGCACAATCAGCCCCAGCATTTT. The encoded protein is CASSPPGQHNQPQHF.